Presented here are 30 T cell receptor beta chains from one specimen sequenced in a study of cytomegalovirus exposure and HLA in healthy donors (dated by TCRdb to about 2017). The library was built by means of the immunoSEQ multiplex PCR assay. TCRdb re-hosts the immuneACCESS table, in-frame sequences only. Its copies lack some clones; in the studies checked, an unresolved V gene accounts for under half of them, and the cause for the rest is not known. Recorded for this sample are under 110,000 clones; about 88% of them occurred a single time. The ten most abundant clones make up roughly 2% of the sample. Sequenced: PBMCs. These receptors were obtained from a woman under 30 in good health and CMV-seropositive.

This clone has only a few counts. The chain combines TRBV2 with TRBJ2-2; TRBD1 matches 7 bases. CDR3 length: 14 amino acids. Germline trimming cut 8 bases from V and 3 bases from J; bases unmatched to any gene: 6. Looked up from germline, CDR1 is SNHLY and CDR2 is FYNNEI. The CDR3 reads CASATGIDTGELFF. DNA for the CDR3: TGTGCCAGCGCGACAGGGATTGACACCGGGGAGCTGTTTTTT.

J is TRBJ1-1 and V is TRBV27; no firm D call. This CDR3 is 12 amino acids long. Germline assignment: CDR1 MNHEY and CDR2 SMNVEV (reference sequence). V gave up 5 bases and J gave up 10 bases, with 14 bases separating them. The CDR3 DNA follows: TGTGCCAGCAGTCCGCCGGTCGGAGGAGCTTTCTTT. This codes for CASSPPVGGAFF.

The V gene is TRBV9, the J gene TRBJ1-2, with TRBD1 matching over 9 bases. The germline CDR1 and CDR2 sequences are SGDLS and YYNGEE. This CDR3 contains 13 residues. V was clipped by 4 bases and J by 4 bases; unmatched bases: 2. CDR3 DNA sequence: TGTGCCAGCAGCCGACAGGGGGGCTATGGCTACACCTTC. Translated: CASSRQGGYGYTF.

This chain connects TRBV2 to TRBJ1-4; TRBD1 matches at 7 bases. Trimming took 8 bases from V and 0 from J; bases not matched to a gene: 6. Germline V gene data show CDR1 as SNHLY and CDR2 as FYNNEI. This CDR3 spans 15 amino acids. CDR3 in DNA: TGTGCCAGCTGGGGACAGCTTACAACTAATGAAAAACTGTTTTTT. This codes for CASWGQLTTNEKLFF.

Only a few counts were recorded for this clone. The chain is built from TRBV15 and TRBJ1-1, with 9 bases aligning to TRBD1. The CDR3 totals 15 residues. The germline V gene has CDR1 LNHNV and CDR2 YYDKDF (reference sequence). J lost 3 bases, V lost 3 bases, and 5 bases had no gene match. This CDR3 reads CATSSRDRGDTEAFF. The CDR3 DNA follows: TGTGCCACCAGCAGTCGAGACAGGGGGGACACTGAAGCTTTCTTT.

This clone was detected a few times. V and J are TRBV27 and TRBJ1-2; 8 bases line up with TRBD1. The CDR3 loop spans 12 amino acids. After removal of 4 bases from V and 9 bases from J, the junction contained 4 bases not matched to a gene. The germline gives CDR1 MNHEY, CDR2 SMNVEV (reference sequence). The CDR3 is CASSSRQGSYTF. DNA of the CDR3: TGTGCCAGCAGTTCCCGACAGGGGAGCTACACCTTC.

The chain employs TRBV7-9 and TRBJ1-1, with 9 bases matching TRBD1. Germline trimming cut 6 bases from V and 1 base from J; bases unmatched to any gene: 3. The germline gives CDR1 SEHNR, CDR2 FQNEAQ (reference sequence). There are 14 residues in the CDR3. The CDR3 here is CASRTGGANTEAFF. Written as DNA, the CDR3 is TGTGCCAGCAGGACAGGGGGGGCGAACACTGAAGCTTTCTTT.

This chain connects TRBV12-5 to TRBJ2-1; TRBD2 matches 11 bases. The CDR3 length is 16 residues. V dropped 2 bases and J dropped 9; count of bases not matched to a gene: 9. Germline-derived CDR1 and CDR2 are LGHNT and FRNRAP. This CDR3 reads CASGLYGSGGASEQFF. The CDR3 DNA follows: TGTGCTAGTGGTTTGTACGGTAGCGGGGGGGCGAGTGAGCAGTTCTTC.

The chain joins TRBV4-1 to TRBJ2-7; 8 nucleotides match TRBD1. CDR1 is MGHRA, CDR2 YSYEKL, per germline. With V trimmed by 1 base and J by 1 base, 3 bases remained unmatched. The CDR3 consists of 15 residues. The CDR3 loop is CASSQVGDRSYEQYF. CDR3 nucleotides: TGCGCCAGCAGCCAAGTAGGGGACAGGTCCTACGAGCAGTACTTC.

The chain has TRBV10-3 and TRBJ1-2, with D uncertain. CDR1 ENHRY and CDR2 SYGVKD come from the germline V gene. Trimming cost V 0 bases and J 3 bases, with 5 bases left between them. The CDR3 sequence is 13 residues long. The CDR3 DNA sequence: TGTGCCATCAGTGAGTCGTCAGACTATGGCTACACCTTC. It is translated as CAISESSDYGYTF.

V gene TRBV6-1 combines with J gene TRBJ2-7; possible D gene TRBD1, 5 bases. The CDR3 loop spans 15 amino acids. Germline V gene data show CDR1 as MNHNS and CDR2 as SASEGT. The V end was cut by 2 bases, the J end by 4 bases, with 15 bases between. CDR3 sequence (DNA): TGTGCCAGCAGTGAAACCCAGGGAAGAGAGTACGAGCAGTACTTC. It encodes CASSETQGREYEQYF.

For the CDR3, the DNA is TGTGCCAGCAGCTTAGGGTCAGTCCAAGAGACCCAGTACTTC. It codes for CASSLGSVQETQYF. The V call is TRBV7-9, the J call TRBJ2-5, with D uncertain. V lost 1 base, J lost 1 base, and 7 bases lay in between. Germline V gene sequence: CDR1 SEHNR, CDR2 FQNEAQ (reference sequence). CDR3 size: 14 residues.

V gene TRBV19 combines with J gene TRBJ1-2; TRBD1 agrees at 8 bases. J was trimmed by 6 bases and V by 1 base; bases with no gene match: 7. CDR3 length: 15 residues. Germline values: CDR1 LNHDA, CDR2 SQIVND (reference sequence). The CDR3 sequence is CASSIGLGQGDGYTF. As DNA, the CDR3 is TGTGCCAGTAGTATAGGCCTAGGACAGGGAGATGGCTACACCTTC.

CDR3 in amino acids: CASRWDRNSGANVLTF. Here the CDR3 DNA reads TGTGCCAGTAGATGGGACAGGAACTCTGGGGCCAACGTCCTGACTTTC. The chain uses TRBV19 and TRBJ2-6; 8 nucleotides match TRBD1. V lost 6 bases to trimming and J lost 0 bases; unmatched junction nucleotides: 4. Germline-derived CDR1 and CDR2 are LNHDA and SQIVND (reference sequence). The CDR3 runs to 16 residues.

The gene calls are TRBV11-2 and TRBJ2-1; D perhaps matches TRBD1 (6 bases). Per germline, CDR1 SGHAT and CDR2 FQNNGV. The CDR3 loop spans 12 amino acids. Trimming left V 3 bases short and J 8 bases short, with 8 bases between. CDR3 sequence: CASSFPGDEQFF. CDR3 DNA sequence: TGTGCCAGCAGCTTCCCAGGGGATGAGCAGTTCTTC.

The rearrangement joins TRBV4-1 to TRBJ2-3; 8 bases agree with TRBD1. The CDR3 loop spans 15 amino acids. Germline trimming cut 1 base from V and 4 bases from J; bases unmatched to any gene: 4. Germline loops: CDR1 MGHRA, CDR2 YSYEKL. The CDR3 region is CASSQADRAPDTQYF. For the CDR3, the DNA is TGCGCCAGCAGCCAAGCGGACAGGGCCCCAGATACGCAGTATTTT.

V gene TRBV6-5 combines with J gene TRBJ1-1; TRBD1 might be the D (5 bases). The CDR3 extends over 13 amino acids. Deletions cut 5 bases from V and 11 bases from J, with 18 bases between. Per the germline V gene, CDR1 is MNHEY and CDR2 is SVGAGI. CDR3 DNA: TGTGCCAGCAGTGCCTCAGGGTCACGGAGCGCTTTCTTT. This codes for CASSASGSRSAFF.

This sequence joins TRBV15 and TRBJ1-3; no clear D. Germline-derived CDR1 and CDR2 are LNHNV and YYDKDF (reference sequence). V lost 0 bases, J lost 4 bases, and 10 bases lay in between. CDR3 size: 15 residues. CDR3 protein: CATSRDNRWGNTIYF. CDR3 coding DNA: TGTGCCACCAGCAGAGATAACAGATGGGGAAACACCATATATTTT.

This chain joins TRBV19 and TRBJ1-1; D ambiguous. V lost 3 bases to trimming and J lost 6 bases, with 5 bases between them. CDR3 length: 11 residues. CDR1 LNHDA and CDR2 SQIVND come from the germline V gene (reference sequence). DNA of the CDR3: TGTGCCAGTAGTATTGGCCCTGAAGCTTTCTTT. This codes for CASSIGPEAFF.

This chain uses TRBV6-1 with TRBJ1-2, with no clear D. The V end lost 6 bases, the J end lost 4 bases, and 9 bases lay between the germline ends. This CDR3 spans 12 amino acids. The germline V gene has CDR1 MNHNS and CDR2 SASEGT. The CDR3: CASSADSYGYTF. Here the CDR3 DNA reads TGTGCCAGCAGCGCGGATTCCTATGGCTACACCTTC.

The genes are TRBV7-2 and TRBJ2-5; tentative D call: TRBD2 (6 bases). The CDR3 sequence is 15 residues long. Germline V gene sequence: CDR1 SGHTA, CDR2 FQGNSA. V lost 5 bases, J lost 3 bases, and 16 bases lay in between. CDR3 DNA sequence: TGTGCCAGCAGCCACCAAAGGCGGGGCGAAGAGACCCAGTACTTC. It is translated as CASSHQRRGEETQYF.

The chain carries TRBV6-1 and TRBJ2-3; tentatively, D is TRBD1 (5 bases). CDR1 and CDR2 (germline): MNHNS, SASEGT. Trimming removed 6 bases from V and 2 bases from J, with 6 bases in between. This CDR3 has 12 residues. CDR3 protein: CASSRDTDTQYF. In nucleotides, the CDR3 is TGTGCCAGCAGCAGGGACACAGATACGCAGTATTTT.

The chain uses TRBV19 and TRBJ1-1; TRBD1 might be the D (5 bases). Germline loops: CDR1 LNHDA, CDR2 SQIVND (reference sequence). The V and J ends lost 1 base and 6 bases respectively, with 15 bases between them. The CDR3 runs to 15 residues. CDR3 sequence: CASSIVTGLGPEAFF. CDR3 in DNA: TGTGCCAGTAGTATAGTCACAGGCCTGGGCCCTGAAGCTTTCTTT.

The chain carries TRBV28 and TRBJ1-2, with 10 bases that match TRBD1. The V and J ends lost 6 bases and 7 bases, in that order; junction bases with no gene match: 8. This CDR3 contains 14 residues. Germline CDR1 reads MDHEN; CDR2 reads SYDVKM. The DNA of the CDR3 is TGTGCCAGCAGCATCGACAGGGGGCAGACTGGCTACACCTTC. It specifies CASSIDRGQTGYTF.

This clone has only one observation. The rearrangement uses TRBV19 and TRBJ2-7; TRBD2 agrees at 9 bases. V was pared by 6 bases and J by 3 bases, with 9 bases of the junction left unmatched. The CDR3 spans 15 residues. Germline CDR1 LNHDA, CDR2 SQIVND (reference sequence). CDR3 nucleotide sequence: TGTGCCAGTAGCAGTAGCGGGGGTGCATTCTACGAGCAGTACTTC. This sequence encodes CASSSSGGAFYEQYF.

DNA for the CDR3: TGTGCTAGTGGTTTGGGGGCATCGAACACTGAAGCTTTCTTT. This translates into CASGLGASNTEAFF. The V call is TRBV12-5, the J call TRBJ1-1; D remains unclear. Germline V lookup: CDR1 LGHNT, CDR2 FRNRAP. CDR3 length: 14 amino acids. Trimming took 1 base from V and 1 from J, leaving 7 bases between them.

This clone has only a few counts. This rearrangement joins TRBV7-2 to TRBJ1-2, with TRBD1 identical over 7 bases. Germline V gene sequence: CDR1 SGHTA, CDR2 FQGNSA. The CDR3 has 15 amino acids. Trimming cost V 1 base and J 7 bases; bases outside gene matches: 9. The CDR3 bases are TGTGCCAGCAGCTTAGGGCAAAGACAGGGTAGTGGCTACACCTTC. This sequence encodes CASSLGQRQGSGYTF.

This sequence joins TRBV29-1 and TRBJ1-1; maybe TRBD1 (5 bases). Looked up from germline, CDR1 is SQVTM and CDR2 is ANQGSEA. The CDR3 is 12 residues long. V was cut by 5 bases and J by 7 bases, with 14 bases left in between. The CDR3 bases are TGCAGCGTTCACTCTGACAGTCTTGAAGCTTTCTTT. Its protein is CSVHSDSLEAFF.

The gene calls are TRBV7-9 and TRBJ1-5; the match to TRBD1 covers 7 bases. V shed 2 bases, J shed 0 bases, and the junction held 10 bases outside the gene matches. This CDR3 is 18 amino acids long. Germline V lookup: CDR1 SEHNR, CDR2 FQNEAQ (reference sequence). CDR3: CASSLYGTANASNQPQHF. CDR3 nucleotide sequence: TGTGCCAGCAGCTTATATGGGACAGCCAACGCTAGCAATCAGCCCCAGCATTTT.

CDR3 DNA: TGTGCCAGCAGCTTAGCTGAGCCGCCTCGAGGGGAGCTGTTTTTT. Translating gives CASSLAEPPRGELFF. The rearrangement joins TRBV5-4 to TRBJ2-2, with unresolved D. This CDR3 region has 15 residues. V was clipped by 2 bases and J by 8 bases, with 16 bases between them. CDR1 is SGHNT and CDR2 is YYREEE in the germline V gene (reference sequence).